Detailed here is one TCR beta chain. What it binds is not known. This CDR3 region has 15 residues. Between the trimmed V and J ends, which lost 0 bases and 0 bases, there was a span of 9 bases. CDR1 is MNHEY and CDR2 is SVGAGI in the germline V gene. Construction of TCR beta libraries was performed using quantitative 5'-RACE with molecular barcodes. TCRdb called the 5' RACE reads again in MiXCR, with one record for every CDR3 protein. The profile covers roughly 180,000 distinct CDR3 sequences, with 8.5% to 10% appearing a single time and less than 15% taken by the ten largest. The data were obtained in a study of CD8 T cells in ankylosing spondylitis. Study-level results: Within ankylosing spondylitis blood, a TCR beta motif made up of several highly homologous variants appeared to be characteristic. Relatively scarce in peripheral blood, disease-linked clones were CD8+. Reports say disease-linked clones showed up significantly more in matched ankylosing spondylitis synovial fluid.

Sequencing was done on a sample of blood, either unsorted or a sorted T cell fraction (not recorded which). The chain carries TRBV6-5 and TRBJ2-7; D remains unclear. This TCR was sampled from a female donor with ankylosing spondylitis or in good health (not recorded which). The CDR3 is CASSYSSPPSYEQYF. The CDR3 DNA follows: TGTGCCAGCAGTTACTCGAGTCCTCCCTCCTACGAGCAGTACTTC.